These 31 T cell receptor beta chains came from one sample sequenced in a study of T cell responses to AZD1222 COVID-19 vaccine. The protocol was immunoSEQ multiplex PCR, while the TCRdb copy is restricted to in-frame clones and leaves out a portion. The data show around 120,000 clones, roughly 92% seen once. This material consisted of peripheral blood, taken 28 days after the second AZD1222 dose. The source of these receptors is an adult who received the AZD1222 COVID-19 vaccine.

The genes are TRBV11-2 and TRBJ2-5; D call uncertain. From germline, CDR1 is SGHAT and CDR2 FQNNGV. This CDR3 region has 15 residues. V was clipped by 5 bases and J by 5 bases, with 18 bases between them. The DNA of the CDR3 is TGTGCCAGCAGCCCAAGATCTTCGGAAAGGGAGACCCAGTACTTC. This codes for CASSPRSSERETQYF.

The chain is built from TRBV4-3 and TRBJ2-1; D call uncertain. Germline CDR1 and CDR2: LGHNA and YSLEER. This CDR3 is built from 16 residues. V lost 1 base, J lost 0 bases, and 10 bases lay in between. CDR3: CASSQGLLSSYNEQFF. In DNA, the CDR3 is TGCGCCAGCAGCCAAGGGCTCCTGAGCTCCTACAATGAGCAGTTCTTC.

This clone showed up just a few times. The J gene is TRBJ1-5, the V gene TRBV5-6, with 7 bases identical to TRBD1. This CDR3 is built from 16 residues. CDR1 SGHDT and CDR2 YYEEEE come from the germline V gene. The V and J ends lost 4 bases and 6 bases, in that order; junction bases with no gene match: 13. The CDR3 protein is CASSRQTGRPGQPQHF. The CDR3, as DNA: TGTGCCAGCAGCCGACAGACAGGGCGTCCGGGTCAGCCCCAGCATTTT.

The chain uses TRBV28 and TRBJ1-1; the match to TRBD1 covers 11 bases. Germline V gene lookup returns CDR1 MDHEN and CDR2 SYDVKM. The CDR3 spans 14 residues. J gave up 7 bases and V 6 bases, and 7 bases lay outside the gene matches. CDR3 sequence: CASRGQGANGEAFF. CDR3 nucleotide sequence: TGTGCCAGCAGAGGACAGGGGGCTAACGGTGAAGCTTTCTTT.

The V call is TRBV5-6, the J call TRBJ2-1; the match to TRBD2 covers 16 bases. Germline V lookup: CDR1 SGHDT, CDR2 YYEEEE. The CDR3 loop spans 15 amino acids. V lost 4 bases and J lost 10; bases outside the gene matches: 5. The CDR3 sequence: CASSGGTSGRAEQFF. The CDR3 DNA sequence: TGTGCCAGCAGCGGGGGGACTAGCGGGAGGGCCGAGCAGTTCTTC.

The rearrangement links TRBV11-3 to TRBJ2-4, with 9 bases fitting TRBD1. V lost 5 bases, J lost 9 bases, and 5 bases stayed unmatched. Germline V lookup: CDR1 SGHNT, CDR2 YENEEA. CDR3 size: 13 residues. The CDR3 bases are TGTGCCAGCAGCACAACAGGGGGCGGCATTCAGTACTTC. It codes for CASSTTGGGIQYF.

The chain has TRBV27 and TRBJ2-7; tentative D call: TRBD1 (6 bases). The germline V gene encodes CDR1 MNHEY and CDR2 SMNVEV (reference sequence). The germline V and J ends were trimmed by 0 bases and 0 bases, with 18 bases remaining between them. There are 18 residues in the CDR3. As DNA, the CDR3 is TGTGCCAGCAGTTTATCTCGGGAACAGGGTTGGGGCTCCTACGAGCAGTACTTC. Residues: CASSLSREQGWGSYEQYF.

The genes are TRBV18 and TRBJ1-1; D may be TRBD1 (6 bases). The CDR3 loop spans 14 amino acids. The ends were cut back, 6 bases at V and 0 bases at J, with 11 bases in the middle. From germline, CDR1 is KGHSH and CDR2 LQKENI. In DNA, the CDR3 is TGTGCCAGCTCGACAGGTCCCATGAACACTGAAGCTTTCTTT. This translates into CASSTGPMNTEAFF.

The chain has TRBV11-2 and TRBJ1-6, with D perhaps TRBD1 (5 bases). This CDR3 region has 15 residues. Between the trimmed V and J ends, which lost 4 bases and 10 bases, there was a span of 17 bases. Germline CDR1 reads SGHAT; CDR2 reads FQNNGV. CDR3 DNA sequence: TGTGCCAGCAGCTCCGGGACGGGTTCCGTCTCACCCCTCCACTTT. The encoded protein is CASSSGTGSVSPLHF.

The genes are TRBV19 and TRBJ2-6, with D perhaps matching TRBD1 (6 bases). Per germline, CDR1 LNHDA and CDR2 SQIVND (reference sequence). CDR3 length equals 19 residues. Trimming stripped 4 bases from V and 0 bases from J, with 19 bases between. CDR3 sequence reads: CASSRGIGQPYSGANVLTF. The CDR3 DNA sequence: TGTGCCAGTAGTAGGGGCATAGGACAGCCGTACTCTGGGGCCAACGTCCTGACTTTC.

The rearrangement uses TRBV6-5 and TRBJ1-2; 7 nucleotides match TRBD1. With V trimmed by 5 bases and J by 5 bases, 11 bases remained unmatched. CDR1 and CDR2 from the germline V gene are MNHEY and SVGAGI. The CDR3 totals 15 residues. CDR3 region: CASSKTLNRGYGYTF. CDR3 DNA sequence: TGTGCCAGCAGTAAAACCCTCAACAGGGGTTATGGCTACACCTTC.

The chain is built from TRBV5-8 and TRBJ1-6, with D uncertain. The CDR3 loop spans 15 amino acids. The V end was cut by 2 bases, the J end by 9 bases, with 15 bases between. Germline V gives CDR1 SGHTS, CDR2 YDEGEE. DNA for the CDR3: TGTGCCAGCAGCTTTGGGGTTTTGCGGTTTTCACCCCTCCACTTT. Residues: CASSFGVLRFSPLHF.

This clone appeared a single time. The V and J genes are TRBV18 and TRBJ1-1, with 7 nucleotides matching TRBD1. Germline CDR1 is KGHSH and CDR2 is LQKENI. Trimming cost V 3 bases and J 4 bases; bases outside gene matches: 8. The CDR3 extends over 15 amino acids. CDR3 loop: CASSPRQGDSTEAFF. The CDR3 bases are TGTGCCAGCTCACCCCGACAGGGTGACTCCACTGAAGCTTTCTTT. The full variable domain, with the rest looked up from reference TRBV18 and TRBJ1-1, is NAGVMQNPRHLVRRRGQEARLRCSPMKGHSHVYWYRQLPEEGLKFMVYLQKENIIDESGMPKERFSAEFPKEGPSILRIQQVVRGDSAAYFCASSPRQGDSTEAFFGQGTRLTVV.

V usage is TRBV2 and J usage is TRBJ2-1; D not certain. Germline V gives CDR1 SNHLY, CDR2 FYNNEI. CDR3 length: 14 amino acids. Trimming took 6 bases from V and 8 from J, leaving 17 bases between them. CDR3 DNA: TGTGCCAGCAGCGAACCGGACCGGCCGCATGAGCAGTTCTTC. This gives the protein CASSEPDRPHEQFF.

The genes are TRBV24-1 and TRBJ2-1, with TRBD1 matching 9 bases. Losses at the gene ends were 2 bases for V and 8 bases for J; bases not matched to a gene: 6. Germline V gene lookup returns CDR1 KGHDR and CDR2 SFDVKD. This CDR3 has 15 amino acids. CDR3 region: CATSDSLDRGDEQFF. For the CDR3, the DNA is TGTGCCACCAGTGATTCCCTCGACAGGGGGGATGAGCAGTTCTTC.

This rearrangement joins TRBV6-5 to TRBJ1-6, with a weak D call TRBD1 (5 bases). The CDR3 spans 12 residues. The germline gives CDR1 MNHEY, CDR2 SVGAGI. Trimming removed 6 bases at V and 10 bases at J, with 10 bases between. The CDR3 nucleotides read TGTGCCAGCAGGTTTCGGGGGTCACCCCTCCACTTT. Its protein product is CASRFRGSPLHF.

The chain links TRBV4-2 to TRBJ1-1; 9 positions match TRBD1. Trimming at V came to 4 bases and at J to 10 bases, leaving 7 bases not matched to a gene. The CDR3 has 13 amino acids. Germline V gene data show CDR1 as LGHNA and CDR2 as YNFKEQ. CDR3 bases: TGTGCCAGCAGCCTTCATCCGGACAGGGGAGCTTTCTTT. This gives the protein CASSLHPDRGAFF.

The chain couples TRBV6-2 or TRBV6-3 to TRBJ1-6; D gene ambiguous. Per the germline V gene, CDR1 is MNHEY and CDR2 is SVGEGT. Trimming stripped 5 bases from V and 0 bases from J, with 11 bases between. The CDR3 covers 16 residues. This chain's CDR3 is CASSRYLSSYNSPLHF. The DNA of the CDR3 is TGTGCCAGCAGTCGTTATCTTAGCTCCTATAATTCACCCCTCCACTTT.

V usage is TRBV18 and J usage is TRBJ2-7, with 10 bases that match TRBD2. Germline V CDR1 and CDR2: KGHSH, LQKENI. Trimming removed 3 bases from V and 4 bases from J; junction bases left unmatched: 6. This CDR3 region has 15 residues. The CDR3 nucleotides are TGTGCCAGCTCACCCTTAGCGGGAGGAGGTTACGAGCAGTACTTC. This sequence encodes CASSPLAGGGYEQYF.

This chain uses TRBV30 with TRBJ1-6; a weak D match, TRBD1 (6 bases). This CDR3 comprises 16 residues. Trimming cost V 5 bases and J 4 bases, with 18 bases left between them. Germline V gene data show CDR1 as GTSNPN and CDR2 as SVGIG (reference sequence). In nucleotides, the CDR3 is TGTGCCTGGTGCGGCATGGGTGGACAGTATAATTCACCCCTCCACTTT. Translating it yields CAWCGMGGQYNSPLHF.

V and J are TRBV20-1 and TRBJ2-3, with a possible D match to TRBD2 (5 bases). Deletions cut 3 bases from V and 1 base from J, with 11 bases between. Germline loops: CDR1 DFQATT, CDR2 SNEGSKA (reference sequence). This CDR3 contains 14 residues. The CDR3 DNA reads TGCAGTGCTAGTGCGGAGGTCGGCACAGATACGCAGTATTTT. Amino acid sequence: CSASAEVGTDTQYF.

The chain is built from TRBV29-1 and TRBJ1-2; D is undetermined. Germline V gives CDR1 SQVTM, CDR2 ANQGSEA. Trimming removed 4 bases at V and 3 bases at J, with 12 bases between. This CDR3 region has 13 residues. CDR3 region: CSVAAGRDYGYTF. In DNA form, the CDR3 reads TGCAGCGTTGCAGCGGGGAGGGACTATGGCTACACCTTC.

This chain connects TRBV9 to TRBJ1-3, with D tentatively TRBD1 (5 bases). With 4 bases removed from V and 1 base from J, the gap between germline ends came to 12 bases. CDR3 length: 15 residues. CDR1 and CDR2 from the germline V gene are SGDLS and YYNGEE. The CDR3 is CASSPAGGSGNTIYF. The CDR3 DNA reads TGTGCCAGCAGCCCAGCCGGGGGGTCTGGAAACACCATATATTTT.

The chain joins TRBV19 to TRBJ2-1; 7 bases align to TRBD2. Trimming took 3 bases from V and 2 from J; bases not matched to a gene: 4. This CDR3 comprises 15 residues. CDR1 and CDR2 from the germline V gene are LNHDA and SQIVND (reference sequence). The CDR3 sequence: CASSMGGWAYNEQFF. In DNA, the CDR3 is TGTGCCAGTAGTATGGGAGGGTGGGCCTACAATGAGCAGTTCTTC. The full variable domain, completed using reference TRBV19 and TRBJ2-1, is DGGITQSPKYLFRKEGQNVTLSCEQNLNHDAMYWYRQDPGQGLRLIYYSQIVNDFQKGDIAEGYSVSREKKESFPLTVTSAQKNPTAFYLCASSMGGWAYNEQFFGPGTRLTVL.

This chain connects TRBV18 to TRBJ2-1; TRBD2 matches 7 bases. The CDR3 covers 15 residues. CDR1 and CDR2 from the germline V gene are KGHSH and LQKENI. V trimming: 3 bases; J trimming: 3 bases; junction bases outside the gene matches: 5. The CDR3 coding sequence is TGTGCCAGCTCACCCAGCGGGGAGATCTACAATGAGCAGTTCTTC. Amino acids: CASSPSGEIYNEQFF. Full variable domain (outside the CDR3, taken from reference TRBV18 and TRBJ2-1): NAGVMQNPRHLVRRRGQEARLRCSPMKGHSHVYWYRQLPEEGLKFMVYLQKENIIDESGMPKERFSAEFPKEGPSILRIQQVVRGDSAAYFCASSPSGEIYNEQFFGPGTRLTVL.

A single count supports this clone. V is TRBV10-3 and J is TRBJ2-1, with D possibly matching TRBD2 (5 bases). The germline V gene encodes CDR1 ENHRY and CDR2 SYGVKD. V lost 10 bases to trimming and J lost 6 bases, with 10 bases between them. This CDR3 has 11 residues. The CDR3 here is CATEGGNEQFF. In DNA form, the CDR3 reads TGTGCCACCGAGGGCGGCAATGAGCAGTTCTTC.

This clone has just one count. The genes are TRBV30 and TRBJ1-6; TRBD1 is a possible D gene (5 bases). Trimming stripped 4 bases from V and 8 bases from J, with 9 bases between. The CDR3 consists of 12 residues. Germline CDR1 reads GTSNPN; CDR2 reads SVGIG (reference sequence). This chain's CDR3 is CAWTPRDSPLHF. The DNA for the CDR3 is TGTGCCTGGACCCCCAGGGATTCACCCCTCCACTTT.

This chain links TRBV6-5 with TRBJ1-3; possibly TRBD1 for D (5 bases). Looked up from germline, CDR1 is MNHEY and CDR2 is SVGAGI. The length of the CDR3 is 16 residues. Trimming pared 0 bases from V and 0 bases from J, leaving 9 bases between. DNA for the CDR3: TGTGCCAGCAGTTACTCCCAGGGATTCTCTGGAAACACCATATATTTT. It is translated as CASSYSQGFSGNTIYF.

This clone appeared a few times. J is TRBJ2-5 and V is TRBV24-1, with 10 bases matching TRBD1. This CDR3 has 15 residues. The germline gives CDR1 KGHDR, CDR2 SFDVKD. Losses at the gene ends were 3 bases for V and 4 bases for J; bases not matched to a gene: 4. The CDR3 here is CATSDVGQGLETQYF. As DNA, the CDR3 is TGTGCCACCAGTGATGTGGGACAGGGGTTAGAGACCCAGTACTTC.

This CDR3 is CASSWDRGHRSPLHF. CDR3 DNA: TGCGCCAGCAGCTGGGACAGGGGGCATCGCTCACCCCTCCACTTT. This sequence joins TRBV5-1 and TRBJ1-6, with 12 bases matching TRBD1. Germline lookup yields CDR1 SGHRS and CDR2 YFSETQ. After removal of 3 bases from V and 10 bases from J, the junction contained 5 bases not matched to a gene. The CDR3 length is 15 residues.

The gene calls are TRBV28 and TRBJ2-7; D is unresolved. The CDR3 contains 15 residues. The germline CDR1 and CDR2 sequences are MDHEN and SYDVKM. V lost 1 base to trimming and J lost 1 base, with 11 bases between them. CDR3 bases: TGTGCCAGCAGTTTATTGTGGGATGGGTCCTACGAGCAGTACTTC. It is translated as CASSLLWDGSYEQYF.